A selection of T cell receptor beta chains follows, all from one sample in a study of cytomegalovirus exposure and HLA in healthy donors. TCRdb's table, derived via immunoSEQ multiplex PCR, lists solely in-frame clones and lacks some. This table has 190,000 or so clones, about 79% appearing once. The sequenced sample was PBMCs. The source is a boy younger than 10 in good health and CMV-seronegative. The conserved cysteine and the conserved F or W are not part of the CDR3 here.

v_call	j_call	cdr3_aa
TRBV29-1	TRBJ1-2	SVVQVYGYT
TRBV19	TRBJ2-3	ASSSGGRTDTQY
TRBV6-1	TRBJ1-2	ASETGQGDGYT
TRBV7-8	TRBJ2-7	ASTQDSYEQY
TRBV5-1	TRBJ2-7	ASSLAGTRDYEQY
TRBV7-2	TRBJ1-2	ASSSEPTGYGYT
TRBV2	TRBJ1-2	ASSDGRNYGYT
TRBV9	TRBJ2-3	ASSPASGGPDTQY
TRBV6-5	TRBJ1-4	ASSYSPGGINEKLF
TRBV7-6	TRBJ2-3	ASSSSTDTQY
TRBV23-1	TRBJ2-2	ASSPAGRSDTGELF
TRBV5-1	TRBJ2-1	ASSFFAVADNEQF
TRBV18	TRBJ2-1	ASSPPGGPDSYNEQF
TRBV6-5	TRBJ2-5	ASRSSGGARRTQY
TRBV6-6	TRBJ2-7	ASGDRDRAYEQY
TRBV27	TRBJ2-3	ASSRVMDTQY
TRBV5-1	TRBJ2-2	ASSPRAGDTGELF
TRBV29-1	TRBJ2-7	SGGQQGGEQY
TRBV4-2	TRBJ2-3	ASSTLTDTQY
TRBV5-4	TRBJ2-7	ASSLGITTYEQY
TRBV7-9	TRBJ1-2	ASRRQGKNYGYT
TRBV5-3	TRBJ2-4	ARVESGEPKNIQY
TRBV5-6	TRBJ1-3	ASSLSTASGNTIY
TRBV5-6	TRBJ1-2	ASSLAYTDFGYT
TRBV5-6	TRBJ2-1	ASNLLRSTHNEQF
TRBV10-3	TRBJ1-1	AITPTGKNTEAF
TRBV5-1	TRBJ1-2	ASSFAGDYGYT
TRBV9	TRBJ1-6	ASSVGSAGGSSYNSPLH
TRBV18	TRBJ1-2	ASSPRQGAWVGYT
TRBV19	TRBJ1-2	ASSIGRRSGYT
TRBV27	TRBJ2-3	ASSRPGGAVTDTQY
TRBV7-9	TRBJ2-5	ASSLSGGLETQY
TRBV6-5	TRBJ1-5	ASSRSGQPQH
TRBV7-2	TRBJ1-5	ASSLGGRQPQH
TRBV4-2	TRBJ2-7	ASSQGLAGAPYEQY
TRBV10-2	TRBJ1-5	ASSEGAFARVKGSQH
TRBV11-2	TRBJ1-3	ASSLDPPVGISGNTIY
TRBV11-2	TRBJ2-1	ASSLASGAGGTNEQF
TRBV14	TRBJ1-3	ASSHPTGLGDRSGNTIY
TRBV9	TRBJ2-7	ASSVRGTSYEQY
TRBV30	TRBJ2-2	AWVTQGRGELF
TRBV4-3	TRBJ2-7	ASSQSISGAPPTYEQY
TRBV4-2	TRBJ2-3	ASSGGAGDTQY
TRBV9	TRBJ2-3	ASSVGWQLADTQY
TRBV7-7	TRBJ1-1	ASRSRGLNTEAF
TRBV5-1	TRBJ1-2	ASSFRQGGDYGYT
TRBV11-1	TRBJ1-1	ASSPHPLSTEAF
TRBV9	TRBJ2-7	ASSPRSGGGTNEQY